This T cell receptor (beta chain) was captured in a study of blood T cell repertoires in COVID-19. Study summary: T cells, B-cell-depleted T cells, or PBMCs provided the cDNA or gDNA that served as material.

This clone has just a few counts. CDR1 is MRHNA and CDR2 is SNTAGT in the germline V gene. The CDR3 loop spans 14 amino acids. V was shortened by 6 bases and J by 6 bases, with 15 bases between the two germline ends. Only in-frame clones appear in the TCRdb table, and some are missing; sequencing was by immunoSEQ multiplex PCR. This table has roughly 160,000 clones, about 86% appearing once. This chain uses TRBV6-4 with TRBJ1-5, with a tentative D call TRBD1 (5 bases). The sequence was obtained from a man in his late teens or twenties with acute or convalescent COVID-19. Material: peripheral blood. CDR3 bases: TGTGCCAGCAGCAATGGAGGGGATGTTCAGCCCCAGCATTTT. Translation: CASSNGGDVQPQHF.